The present entry profiles one T cell receptor (beta chain) with its context. Its antigen is unknown. These data originate in a study of blood T cells in healthy people across ages. A J-beta primer mix and a sample-barcoded 5' primer were used in a second PCR of about 6 to 12 cycles. Via MiXCR, TCRdb re-called the 5' RACE reads, giving one row per CDR3 protein. The sample yields 1.5 million to 2 million distinct CDR3 sequences, around 35% seen once. Study findings and constraints: More naive CD4+ cells and higher diversity were found in long-lived than in aged donors. The CMV status of each donor remained undetermined, and this could have confounded shifts in expanded clonotypes. Unsorted PBMCs ruled out conclusive naive versus antigen-experienced comparison.

V lost 5 bases and J lost 6; bases outside the gene matches: 6. CDR3 size: 16 residues. Looked up from germline, CDR1 is SGHTA and CDR2 is FQGNSA. A minimum of 7 million PBMCs was isolated per sample. The sequencing sample was made of blood. This sequence joins TRBV7-2 and TRBJ2-3; 15 bases align to TRBD2. The receptor was derived from a woman in her thirties in good health. The DNA of the CDR3 is TGTGCCAGCAGCGTGCGGACTAGCGGGAGGGCGGATACGCAGTATTTT. As protein: CASSVRTSGRADTQYF.